The 17 T cell receptor beta chains reported below all come from one sample, sequenced in a study of somatic mutations in cytotoxic T cells in rheumatoid arthritis. Using immunoSEQ multiplex PCR, the repertoire was profiled, and TCRdb retains in-frame clones only, with some absent. The profile shows 5,500 to 7,000 clones, 82% of them singletons. Material: CD8+ T cells sorted from blood. These TCRs come from an adult with rheumatoid arthritis.

The chain uses TRBV6-4 and TRBJ2-3; 15 nucleotides match TRBD2. The CDR3 consists of 16 residues. Trimming cost V 3 bases and J 4 bases; bases outside gene matches: 2. The V gene's germline CDR1 is MRHNA and CDR2 SNTAGT. The CDR3 is CASSEGLAGGADTQYF. CDR3 bases: TGTGCCAGCAGTGAGGGACTAGCGGGAGGAGCAGATACGCAGTATTTT.

The chain employs TRBV6-4 and TRBJ2-1, with TRBD1 matching over 7 bases. The CDR3 sequence is 13 residues long. Unmatched junction bases numbered 9, after V lost 6 bases and J lost 10 bases. Germline V gene sequence: CDR1 MRHNA, CDR2 SNTAGT. This CDR3 is CASSPGQHSEQFF. CDR3 DNA sequence: TGTGCCAGCAGCCCGGGACAGCATTCCGAGCAGTTCTTC.

This chain joins TRBV28 and TRBJ1-2, with D possibly matching TRBD1 (5 bases). Trimming left V 3 bases short and J 8 bases short, with 13 bases between. CDR1 MDHEN and CDR2 SYDVKM come from the germline V gene. CDR3 length: 13 residues. In DNA, the CDR3 is TGTGCCAGCAGTTTTGTGCCCCGGGGCGGCTACACCTTC. Translating it yields CASSFVPRGGYTF.

Here the CDR3 reads CASSDVSEPTDTQYF. CDR3 in DNA: TGTGCCAGCAGTGACGTGTCGGAACCCACAGATACGCAGTATTTT. This chain connects TRBV6-4 to TRBJ2-3; D unresolved. The CDR3 length is 15 residues. V was clipped by 2 bases and J by 2 bases, with 11 bases between them. Per the germline V gene, CDR1 is MRHNA and CDR2 is SNTAGT.

This clone was detected only a few times. The chain combines TRBV27 with TRBJ2-7, with D perhaps matching TRBD1 (6 bases). CDR3 size: 12 residues. Germline V CDR1 and CDR2: MNHEY, SMNVEV (reference sequence). V lost 4 bases to trimming and J lost 4 bases, with 8 bases between them. Here the CDR3 reads CASSSTGYEQYF. CDR3 DNA: TGTGCCAGCAGTTCGACAGGTTACGAGCAGTACTTC.

V usage is TRBV13 and J usage is TRBJ2-1, with 8 bases identical to TRBD2. The length of the CDR3 is 16 residues. The ends lost 3 bases at V and 4 bases at J; junction bases unmatched: 8. Looked up from germline, CDR1 is PRHDT and CDR2 is FYEKMQ (reference sequence). The CDR3 DNA reads as TGTGCCAGCAGCTTTCAGCGGGGGACCTTTTACAATGAGCAGTTCTTC. Its translation is CASSFQRGTFYNEQFF.

The genes are TRBV7-9 and TRBJ2-7, with D possibly called TRBD1 or TRBD2 (5 bases each). V was cut by 5 bases and J by 4 bases, with 18 bases left in between. In germline, CDR1 is SEHNR, CDR2 FQNEAQ (reference sequence). The CDR3 spans 15 residues. The CDR3 is CASSNLIEGLYEQYF. The CDR3, as DNA: TGTGCCAGCAGCAACTTGATCGAGGGGCTTTACGAGCAGTACTTC. The full variable domain, completed using reference TRBV7-9 and TRBJ2-7, is DTGVSQNPRHKITKRGQNVTFRCDPISEHNRLYWYRQTLGQGPEFLTYFQNEAQLEKSRLLSDRFSAERPKGSFSTLEIQRTEQGDSAMYLCASSNLIEGLYEQYFGPGTRLTVT.

The table lists this clone with a count of one. The chain joins TRBV28 to TRBJ2-7, with 13 bases fitting TRBD2. The CDR3 consists of 14 residues. CDR1 MDHEN and CDR2 SYDVKM come from the germline V gene. V trimming: 6 bases; J trimming: 5 bases; junction bases outside the gene matches: 4. The DNA for the CDR3 is TGTGCCAGCAGCCCCGGACTAGCGGGAGACGAGCAGTACTTC. Translated: CASSPGLAGDEQYF.

This rearrangement joins TRBV6-5 to TRBJ1-1; D may be TRBD1 (5 bases). Germline V CDR1 and CDR2: MNHEY, SVGAGI. The germline V and J ends were trimmed by 3 bases and 4 bases, with 9 bases remaining between them. The CDR3 has 13 residues. DNA of the CDR3: TGTGCCAGCAGTTATGGGGGTTTCACTGAAGCTTTCTTT. Translated: CASSYGGFTEAFF.

J is TRBJ2-1 and V is TRBV5-6; D is unresolved. The V gene lost 0 bases and the J gene lost 9 bases, with 7 bases spanning the gap. The CDR3 length is 12 residues. Germline lookup yields CDR1 SGHDT and CDR2 YYEEEE. The CDR3 DNA sequence: TGTGCCAGCAGCTTGGGGGTTGGTGAGCAGTTCTTC. Residues: CASSLGVGEQFF.

This clone appeared a few times. The chain recombines TRBV14 with TRBJ2-7; 8 bases map to TRBD1. In germline, CDR1 is SGHDN, CDR2 FVKESK. The CDR3 runs to 14 residues. With V trimmed by 4 bases and J by 7 bases, 9 bases remained unmatched. The CDR3 loop reads CASSLLPTGVEQYF. The CDR3 DNA reads as TGTGCCAGCAGCCTGCTCCCGACAGGGGTAGAGCAGTACTTC.

This clone was seen only once. The chain employs TRBV4-1 and TRBJ1-4, with D perhaps matching TRBD1 (6 bases). V was shortened by 4 bases and J by 8 bases, with 11 bases between the two germline ends. Per the germline V gene, CDR1 is MGHRA and CDR2 is YSYEKL. This CDR3 spans 13 amino acids. DNA of the CDR3: TGCGCCAGCAGCCCGACAGGAGACGAAAAACTGTTTTTT. Residues: CASSPTGDEKLFF.

This clone was recorded a few times. The V call is TRBV6-4, the J call TRBJ2-2, with TRBD2 matching over 8 bases. V was clipped by 3 bases and J by 3 bases; unmatched bases: 3. Germline CDR1 and CDR2: MRHNA and SNTAGT. CDR3 length equals 15 residues. The CDR3 reads CASSEEAGDTGELFF. In DNA, the CDR3 is TGTGCCAGCAGTGAAGAAGCGGGAGACACCGGGGAGCTGTTTTTT.

J is TRBJ1-5 and V is TRBV29-1, with D unresolved. Germline-derived CDR1 and CDR2 are SQVTM and ANQGSEA. V was pared by 4 bases and J by 0 bases, with 10 bases between. The CDR3 is made up of 14 amino acids. The DNA for the CDR3 is TGCAGCGTTGTTCCCGAGGATAGCAATCAGCCCCAGCATTTT. It specifies CSVVPEDSNQPQHF.

V is TRBV15 and J is TRBJ2-3; a possible D gene is TRBD2 (5 bases). The germline V gene encodes CDR1 LNHNV and CDR2 YYDKDF (reference sequence). Trimming stripped 0 bases from V and 3 bases from J, with 19 bases between. The CDR3 covers 18 residues. CDR3 residues: CATSRDQVYGSGTDTQYF. CDR3 in DNA: TGTGCCACCAGCAGAGATCAGGTTTATGGGAGTGGAACAGATACGCAGTATTTT.

The V gene is TRBV6-5, the J gene TRBJ1-2; 8 bases match TRBD1. The CDR3 runs to 14 residues. Germline CDR1 reads MNHEY; CDR2 reads SVGAGI. V lost 2 bases and J lost 5; bases outside the gene matches: 4. The CDR3 nucleotides read TGTGCCAGCAGTTACGGAGGACAGGGTTATGGCTACACCTTC. Protein: CASSYGGQGYGYTF.

In nucleotides, the CDR3 is TGTGCCAGCAGCACTAGCGGGTCTTCCACAGATACGCAGTATTTT. Protein sequence: CASSTSGSSTDTQYF. The chain links TRBV7-9 to TRBJ2-3, with 9 positions matching TRBD2. Trimming cost V 5 bases and J 2 bases; bases outside gene matches: 5. The germline CDR1 and CDR2 sequences are SEHNR and FQNEAQ (reference sequence). There are 15 residues in the CDR3.